Listed below are T cell receptor beta chains from one sample, sequenced in a study of blood T cell repertoires in COVID-19. Data came from immunoSEQ multiplex PCR; TCRdb stores just in-frame clones and leaves some out. The sample has 200,000 to 250,000 clones; 65% to 90% are singletons. The source material was peripheral blood. Receptors were obtained from a human donor in a cohort sampled during active COVID-19. Both conserved end residues are part of each CDR3. The order of the fields is D gene, V gene, J gene, clone size, CDR3 DNA, CDR3 protein. The D gene is left open where the match is weak. Where a row states a size, it is once, few, many or the class of an expanded clone; other rows omit it.

TRBD2	TRBV13	TRBJ2-1	NA	TGTGCCAGCAGCTTCGAAACTAGCGGATACAATGAGCAGTTCTTC	CASSFETSGYNEQFF
TRBD1	TRBV5-4	TRBJ1-4	NA	TGTGCCAGCAGCTTGGGAGGGACAGGGGGAGGCGAAAAACTGTTTTTT	CASSLGGTGGGEKLFF
TRBD2	TRBV7-9	TRBJ2-7	few	TGTGCCAGCGTGTATGCTAGCGGAAGATACGAGCAGTACTTC	CASVYASGRYEQYF
TRBD2	TRBV5-4	TRBJ2-3	NA	TGTGCCAGCAGCTGGGGACTAGCGGGAGAGGGCACAGATACGCAGTATTTT	CASSWGLAGEGTDTQYF
NA	TRBV7-2	TRBJ1-2	NA	TGTGCCAGCAGAGAGGCGGGATTCGATGGCTACACCTTC	CASREAGFDGYTF
NA	TRBV7-2	TRBJ1-2	NA	TGTGCCAGCAGCCTGACAAACCCTAACTATGGCTACACCTTC	CASSLTNPNYGYTF
NA	TRBV19	TRBJ2-7	few	TGTGCCAGTACCTACAGCGGGGAGCAGTACTTC	CASTYSGEQYF
NA	TRBV29-1	TRBJ2-7	NA	TGCAGCGTTTCAACGGGAGTGTACGAGCAGTACTTC	CSVSTGVYEQYF
NA	TRBV23-1	TRBJ2-5	NA	TGCGCCAGCAGTAAAGAAAGGCGGTATTGGTACCAAGAGACCCAGTACTTC	CASSKERRYWYQETQYF
TRBD1	TRBV10-3	TRBJ1-4	NA	TGTGCCATCAGTCCGACAGGGACGGGGAATGAAAAACTGTTTTTT	CAISPTGTGNEKLFF
TRBD2	TRBV12-3/TRBV12-4	TRBJ2-1	NA	TGTGCCAGCAGTTTTTCCCCAACGGGGGGGCAGTTCTTC	CASSFSPTGGQFF
NA	TRBV4-2	TRBJ1-3	NA	TGTGCCAGCAGCCAAGAACCAGGGGTCGCTGGAAACACCATATATTTT	CASSQEPGVAGNTIYF
TRBD2	TRBV29-1	TRBJ2-7	NA	TGCAGCGCCTGGACTAGCGGGCACGAGCAGTACTTC	CSAWTSGHEQYF
NA	TRBV27	TRBJ2-2	NA	TGTGCCAGCCTCCAGGTCGGGGAGCTGTTTTTT	CASLQVGELFF
NA	TRBV19	TRBJ1-3	NA	TGTGCCAGTGGCCGAGGGGGCTCTGGAAACACCATATATTTT	CASGRGGSGNTIYF
NA	TRBV21-1	TRBJ1-4	NA	TGTGCCAGCAGCAAAGTTCGAGGGACTCATTATGAAAAACTGTTTTTT	CASSKVRGTHYEKLFF
TRBD1	TRBV10-3	TRBJ1-4	NA	TGTGCCATCAGTCAGGGGCGGGGACAGGGCAATGAAAAACTGTTTTTT	CAISQGRGQGNEKLFF
TRBD1	TRBV27	TRBJ1-5	NA	TGTGCCAGCAGTTTAAGAGGGGGCGGTGGCAATCAGCCCCAGCATTTT	CASSLRGGGGNQPQHF
TRBD2	TRBV5-4	TRBJ2-7	NA	TGTGCCAGCAGCTTGGGAACTAGCGGGAGGACCTACGAGCAGTACTTC	CASSLGTSGRTYEQYF
TRBD2	TRBV10-3	TRBJ2-7	NA	TGTGCCATCAGGGGGGGGGACGAGCAGTACTTC	CAIRGGDEQYF
TRBD1	TRBV7-8	TRBJ2-2	NA	TGTGCCAGCAGCCTGACAGGGAGACAATTCCGAGGCACCGGGGAGCTGTTTTTT	CASSLTGRQFRGTGELFF
NA	TRBV6-5	TRBJ2-7	few	TGTGCCAGCAGTTACTCAGCCAGGGGCCACGAGCAGTACTTC	CASSYSARGHEQYF
NA	TRBV30	TRBJ1-2	NA	TGTGCCTGGAGTGAGAGGGAGGATGGCTACACCTTC	CAWSEREDGYTF
TRBD1	TRBV7-2	TRBJ2-7	NA	TGTGCCAGCAGGGACCGGGACAGGGAGTACGAGCAGTACTTC	CASRDRDREYEQYF